This T cell receptor beta chain is from a study of T cell responses to AZD1222 COVID-19 vaccine. The study, taken as a whole, reports: Dominant at 160-218 and 743-854, vaccine-associated CD4 TCRs also spanned spike. Donors, mostly white British, included more females; clonal diversity was possibly underestimated.

Germline CDR1 and CDR2: SGHVS and FNYEAQ. V lost 6 bases, J lost 3 bases, and 21 bases lay in between. The CDR3 totals 17 residues. Measured with immunoSEQ multiplex PCR; TCRdb has only the in-frame clones, and not every one. The sample yields 110,000 to 150,000 clones, roughly 91% seen once. About this clone: What it recognizes is unknown.

The V and J genes are TRBV7-6 and TRBJ2-1; D may correspond to TRBD1 or TRBD2 (5 bases each). This TCR was recovered from an adult in good health. The material sequenced was peripheral blood, taken on day 0 of AZD1222 vaccination. CDR3 in DNA: TGTGCCAGCAGTTCAATCATCCGGGGCCCCTACTACAATGAGCAGTTCTTC. This gives the protein CASSSIIRGPYYNEQFF.